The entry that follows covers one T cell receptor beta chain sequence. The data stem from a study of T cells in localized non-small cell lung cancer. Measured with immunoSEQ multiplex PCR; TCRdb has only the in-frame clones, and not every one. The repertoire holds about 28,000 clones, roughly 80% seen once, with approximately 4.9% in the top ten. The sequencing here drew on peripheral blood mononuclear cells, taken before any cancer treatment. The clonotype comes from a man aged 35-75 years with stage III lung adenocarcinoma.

CDR3 sequence (DNA): TGTGCCAGCAGCTTAAGGGAATACGGCTACACCTTC. Its protein product is CASSLREYGYTF. The J gene is TRBJ1-2, the V gene TRBV13, with D unclear. The CDR3 covers 12 residues. V lost 2 bases and J 8 bases, leaving 9 bases between the germline ends. Germline lookup yields CDR1 PRHDT and CDR2 FYEKMQ (reference sequence). The full variable domain, rest sourced from reference TRBV13 and TRBJ1-2, is AAGVIQSPRHLIKEKRETATLKCYPIPRHDTVYWYQQGPGQDPQFLISFYEKMQSDKGSIPDRFSAQQFSDYHSELNMSSLELGDSALYFCASSLREYGYTFGSGTRLTVV.